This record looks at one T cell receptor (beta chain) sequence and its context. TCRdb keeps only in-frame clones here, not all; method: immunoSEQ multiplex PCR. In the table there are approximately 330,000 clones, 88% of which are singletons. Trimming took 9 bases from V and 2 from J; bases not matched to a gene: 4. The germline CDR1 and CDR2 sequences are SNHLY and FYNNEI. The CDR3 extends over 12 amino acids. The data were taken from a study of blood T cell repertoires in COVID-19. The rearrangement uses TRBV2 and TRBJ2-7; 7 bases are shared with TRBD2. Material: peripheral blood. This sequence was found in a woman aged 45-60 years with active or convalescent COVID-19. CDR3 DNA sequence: TGTGCCAGTGCGGGAGTCGCCTACGAGCAGTACTTC. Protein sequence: CASAGVAYEQYF.